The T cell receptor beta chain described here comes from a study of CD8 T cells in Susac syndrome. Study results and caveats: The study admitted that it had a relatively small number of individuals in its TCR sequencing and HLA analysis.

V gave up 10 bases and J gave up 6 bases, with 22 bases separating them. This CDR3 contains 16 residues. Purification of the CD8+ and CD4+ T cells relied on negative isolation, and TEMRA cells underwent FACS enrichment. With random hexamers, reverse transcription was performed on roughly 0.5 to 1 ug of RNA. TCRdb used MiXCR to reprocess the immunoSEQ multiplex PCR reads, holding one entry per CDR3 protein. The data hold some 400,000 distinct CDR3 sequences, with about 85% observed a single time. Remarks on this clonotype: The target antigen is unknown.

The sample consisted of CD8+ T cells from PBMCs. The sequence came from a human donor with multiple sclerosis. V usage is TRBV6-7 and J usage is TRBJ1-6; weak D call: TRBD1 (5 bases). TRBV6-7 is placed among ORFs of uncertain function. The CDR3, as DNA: TGTGCCATCCCCGAGGCGAATGACAGACTTAATTCACCCCTCCACTTT. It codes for CAIPEANDRLNSPLHF.